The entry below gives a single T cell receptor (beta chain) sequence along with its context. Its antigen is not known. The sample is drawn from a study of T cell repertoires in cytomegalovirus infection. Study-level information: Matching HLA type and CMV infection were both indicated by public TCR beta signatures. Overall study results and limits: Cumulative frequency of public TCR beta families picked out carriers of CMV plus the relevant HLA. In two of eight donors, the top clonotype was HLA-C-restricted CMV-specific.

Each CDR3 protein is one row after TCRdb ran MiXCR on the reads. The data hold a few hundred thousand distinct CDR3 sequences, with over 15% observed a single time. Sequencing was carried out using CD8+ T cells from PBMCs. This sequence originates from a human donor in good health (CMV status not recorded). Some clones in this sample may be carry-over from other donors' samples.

The CDR3 sequence is CASLVTFSRNTEAFF. DNA of the CDR3: TGTGCCAGCCTTGTCACTTTTTCAAGGAACACTGAAGCTTTCTTT. The chain is built from TRBV7-9 and TRBJ1-1; D remains unclear. Germline values: CDR1 SEHNR, CDR2 FQNEAQ (reference sequence). The CDR3 runs to 15 residues. Trimming removed 8 bases at V and 1 base at J, with 17 bases between.